This T cell receptor beta chain stems from a study of siplizumab effects on memory and regulatory T cells. Notes on the study in general: In roughly 75-96% of proliferating CD4+ or CD8+ clones, a naive or memory phenotype could not be assigned. Tregs that proliferated in siplizumab cultures did not have their suppressive function confirmed. Apparently more diverse than memory cells, naive T cells also seemed major alloresponse contributors.

V lost 1 base and J lost 0; bases outside the gene matches: 6. This CDR3 region has 17 residues. Germline lookup yields CDR1 LNHDA and CDR2 SQIVND (reference sequence). Assays examined 90,000 to 100,000 TCR templates per sample. Here immunoSEQ multiplex PCR was the method, and the copy in TCRdb shows in-frame clones only, minus some. The sample includes 90,000 to 140,000 clones, 85% to 95% of them seen just once. In regard to this clone: Antigen specificity is unknown.

The sample taken for sequencing was CD4+ T cells sorted from blood. The chain joins TRBV19 to TRBJ2-1, with 7 positions matching TRBD2. The origin of this receptor is a human donor in good health. The CDR3 DNA reads TGTGCCAGTAGTATAGTCTCTAGCGGTAGCTCCTACAATGAGCAGTTCTTC. It is translated as CASSIVSSGSSYNEQFF.